This TCR beta chain came from a study of T cell responses to AZD1222 COVID-19 vaccine. Germline-derived CDR1 and CDR2 are SGHVS and FQNEAQ. The CDR3 consists of 15 residues. Trimming took 1 base from V and 0 from J, leaving 9 bases between them. Profiling relied on immunoSEQ multiplex PCR, and the TCRdb table lists in-frame clones only, not all of them. The sample holds around 130,000 clones, approximately 86% seen once. A single count supports this clone. The starting material was peripheral blood, obtained on day 0 of AZD1222 vaccination. This receptor was obtained from an adult in good health. The gene calls are TRBV7-8 and TRBJ1-1, with D possibly being TRBD1 (5 bases). The DNA for the CDR3 is TGTGCCAGCAGCTTAGGGGGCCTCATGAACACTGAAGCTTTCTTT. Residues: CASSLGGLMNTEAFF.